Sequencing of this T cell receptor beta chain was carried out in a study of T cells in Graves' hyperthyroidism and ophthalmopathy. CDR1 is SGHTA, CDR2 FQGNSA, per germline. The CDR3 spans 14 residues. Comments on this clonotype: This may come from a read error, since a much larger clone is one base off.

Amplified TCR beta CDR3 regions derived from RNA transcripts. HTBI primers were used for first-round RT-PCR of the TCR CDR3. From the multiplex PCR reads, TCRdb called clonotypes with MiXCR, one entry per CDR3 protein. The sample lists around 300,000 distinct CDR3 sequences; roughly 13% were seen once. The J gene is TRBJ2-3, the V gene TRBV7-2, with D perhaps given as TRBD1 or TRBD2 (5 bases each). The clonotype comes from a woman aged 40 to 50 with Graves' hyperthyroidism. The sample taken for sequencing was blood. CDR3 loop: CASSLGPVADAQYF. CDR3 sequence (DNA): TGTGCCAGCAGCTTGGGACCTGTGGCAGATGCGCAGTATTTT. Combining the CDR3 with reference TRBV7-2 and TRBJ2-3 gives the whole variable domain GAGVSQSPSNKVTEKGKDVELRCDPISGHTALYWYRQSLGQGLEFLIYFQGNSAPDKSGLPSDRFSAERTGGSVSTLTIQRTQQEDSAVYLCASSLGPVADAQYFGPGTRLTVL.